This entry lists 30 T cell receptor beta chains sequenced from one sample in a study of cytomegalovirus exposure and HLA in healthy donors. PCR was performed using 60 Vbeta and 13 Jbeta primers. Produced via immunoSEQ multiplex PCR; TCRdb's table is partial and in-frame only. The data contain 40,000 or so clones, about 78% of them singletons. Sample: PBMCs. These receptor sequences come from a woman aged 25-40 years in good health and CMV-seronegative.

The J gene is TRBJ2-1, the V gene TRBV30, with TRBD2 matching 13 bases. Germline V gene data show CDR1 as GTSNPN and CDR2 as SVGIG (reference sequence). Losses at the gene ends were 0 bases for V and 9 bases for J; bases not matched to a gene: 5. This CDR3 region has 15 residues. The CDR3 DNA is TGTGCCTGGAGTGTAGGACTAGCGGGAGAGTCTGAGCAGTTCTTC. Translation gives CAWSVGLAGESEQFF.

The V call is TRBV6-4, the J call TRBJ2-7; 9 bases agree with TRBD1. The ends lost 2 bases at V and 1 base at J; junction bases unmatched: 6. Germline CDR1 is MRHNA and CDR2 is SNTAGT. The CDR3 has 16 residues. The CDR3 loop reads CASSDPGQGASYEQYF. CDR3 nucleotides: TGTGCCAGCAGTGACCCGGGACAGGGCGCTTCCTACGAGCAGTACTTC.

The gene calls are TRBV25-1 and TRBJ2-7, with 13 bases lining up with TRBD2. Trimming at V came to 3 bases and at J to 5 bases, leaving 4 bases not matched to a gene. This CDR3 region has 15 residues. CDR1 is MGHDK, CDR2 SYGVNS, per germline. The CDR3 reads CASSDKGLAGDEQYF. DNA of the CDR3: TGTGCCAGCAGTGACAAAGGACTAGCGGGAGACGAGCAGTACTTC.

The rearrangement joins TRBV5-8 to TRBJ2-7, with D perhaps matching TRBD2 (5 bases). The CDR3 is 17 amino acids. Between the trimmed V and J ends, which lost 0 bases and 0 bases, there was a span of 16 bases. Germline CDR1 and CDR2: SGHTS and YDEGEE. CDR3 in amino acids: CASSLGSSSWSSYEQYF. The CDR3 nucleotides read TGTGCCAGCAGCTTGGGATCTAGCAGCTGGAGCTCCTACGAGCAGTACTTC.

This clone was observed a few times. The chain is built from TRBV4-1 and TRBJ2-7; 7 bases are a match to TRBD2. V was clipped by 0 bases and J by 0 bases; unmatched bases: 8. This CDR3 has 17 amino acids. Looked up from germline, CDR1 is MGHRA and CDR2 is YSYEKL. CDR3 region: CASSQDRGDPSSYEQYF. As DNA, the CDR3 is TGCGCCAGCAGCCAAGATCGGGGGGACCCGAGCTCCTACGAGCAGTACTTC.

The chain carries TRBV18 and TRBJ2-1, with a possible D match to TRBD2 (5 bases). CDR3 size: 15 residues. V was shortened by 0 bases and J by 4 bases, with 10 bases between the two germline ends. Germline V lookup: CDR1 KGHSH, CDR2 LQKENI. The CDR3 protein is CASSPPSGSYNEQFF. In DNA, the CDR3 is TGTGCCAGCTCACCACCCAGCGGATCATACAATGAGCAGTTCTTC.

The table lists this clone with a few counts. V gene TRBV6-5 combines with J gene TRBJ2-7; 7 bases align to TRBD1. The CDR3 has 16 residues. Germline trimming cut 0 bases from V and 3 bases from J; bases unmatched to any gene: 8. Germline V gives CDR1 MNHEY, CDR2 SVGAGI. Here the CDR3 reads CASSYSMTGSGYEQYF. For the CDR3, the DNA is TGTGCCAGCAGTTACTCGATGACAGGGAGCGGCTACGAGCAGTACTTC.

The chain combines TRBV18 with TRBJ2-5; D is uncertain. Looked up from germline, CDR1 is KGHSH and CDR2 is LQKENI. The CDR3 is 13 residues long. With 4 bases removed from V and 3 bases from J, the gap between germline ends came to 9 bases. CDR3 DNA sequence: TGTGCCAGCTCACTCTCCGAGGAAGAGACCCAGTACTTC. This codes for CASSLSEEETQYF.

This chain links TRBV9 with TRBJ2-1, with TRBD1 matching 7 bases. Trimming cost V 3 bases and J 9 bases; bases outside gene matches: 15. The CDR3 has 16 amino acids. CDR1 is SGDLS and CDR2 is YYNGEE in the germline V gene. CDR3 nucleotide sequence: TGTGCCAGCAGCGGGACGGCGACAGGGTATGATGGTGAGCAGTTCTTC. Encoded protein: CASSGTATGYDGEQFF.

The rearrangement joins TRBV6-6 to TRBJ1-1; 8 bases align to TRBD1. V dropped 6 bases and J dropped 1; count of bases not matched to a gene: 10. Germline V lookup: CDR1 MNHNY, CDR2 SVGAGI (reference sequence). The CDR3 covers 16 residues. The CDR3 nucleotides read TGTGCCAGCAGACCTTCTATAGGACAGGGGAACACTGAAGCTTTCTTT. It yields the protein CASRPSIGQGNTEAFF.

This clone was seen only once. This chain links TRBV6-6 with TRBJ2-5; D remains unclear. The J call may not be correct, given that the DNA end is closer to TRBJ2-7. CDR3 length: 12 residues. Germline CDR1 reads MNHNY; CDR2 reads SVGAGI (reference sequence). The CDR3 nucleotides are TGTGCCAGCAGTTACTCGCGGAACGAGCAGTACTTC. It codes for CASSYSRNEQYF.

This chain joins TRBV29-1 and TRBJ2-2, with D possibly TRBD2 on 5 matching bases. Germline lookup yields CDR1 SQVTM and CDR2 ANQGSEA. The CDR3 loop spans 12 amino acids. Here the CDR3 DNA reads TGCATGGTGGGAGCGGACACCGGGGAGCTGTTTTTT. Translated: CMVGADTGELFF.

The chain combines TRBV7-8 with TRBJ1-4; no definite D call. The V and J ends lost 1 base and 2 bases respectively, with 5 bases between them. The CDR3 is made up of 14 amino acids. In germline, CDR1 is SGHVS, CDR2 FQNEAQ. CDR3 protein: CASSLGRTNEKLFF. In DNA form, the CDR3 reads TGTGCCAGCAGCTTAGGCAGGACTAATGAAAAACTGTTTTTT.

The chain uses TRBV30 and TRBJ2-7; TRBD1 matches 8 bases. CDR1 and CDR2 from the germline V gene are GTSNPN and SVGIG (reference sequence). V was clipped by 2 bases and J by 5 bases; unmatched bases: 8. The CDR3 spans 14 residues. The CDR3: CAWSPGQGWHEQYF. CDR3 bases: TGTGCCTGGAGTCCAGGACAGGGTTGGCACGAGCAGTACTTC. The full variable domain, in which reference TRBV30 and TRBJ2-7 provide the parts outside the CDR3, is SQTIHQWPATLVQPVGSPLSLECTVEGTSNPNLYWYRQAAGRGLQLLFYSVGIGQISSEVPQNLSASRPQDRQFILSSKKLLLSDSGFYLCAWSPGQGWHEQYFGPGTRLTVT.

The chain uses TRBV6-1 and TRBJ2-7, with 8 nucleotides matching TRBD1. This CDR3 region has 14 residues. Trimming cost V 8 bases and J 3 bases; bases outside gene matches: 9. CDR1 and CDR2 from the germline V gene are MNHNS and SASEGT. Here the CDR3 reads CASVGRDRLYEQYF. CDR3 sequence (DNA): TGTGCCAGCGTGGGTCGGGACAGGCTCTACGAGCAGTACTTC.

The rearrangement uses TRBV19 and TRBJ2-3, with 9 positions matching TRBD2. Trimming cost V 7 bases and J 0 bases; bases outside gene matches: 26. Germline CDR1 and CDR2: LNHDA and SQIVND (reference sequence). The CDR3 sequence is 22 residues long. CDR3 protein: CASTPGRASKLAGSPSTDTQYF. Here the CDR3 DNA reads TGTGCCAGTACCCCGGGACGGGCCAGTAAGCTAGCGGGGTCTCCTAGCACAGATACGCAGTATTTT. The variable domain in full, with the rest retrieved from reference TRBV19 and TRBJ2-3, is DGGITQSPKYLFRKEGQNVTLSCEQNLNHDAMYWYRQDPGQGLRLIYYSQIVNDFQKGDIAEGYSVSREKKESFPLTVTSAQKNPTAFYLCASTPGRASKLAGSPSTDTQYFGPGTRLTVL.

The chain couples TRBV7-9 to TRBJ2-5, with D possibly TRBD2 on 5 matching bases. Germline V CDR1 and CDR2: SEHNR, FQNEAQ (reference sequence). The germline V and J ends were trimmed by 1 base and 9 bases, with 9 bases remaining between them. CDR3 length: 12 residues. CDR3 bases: TGTGCCAGCAGCTTAGGAGACTATGCCCAGTACTTC. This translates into CASSLGDYAQYF.

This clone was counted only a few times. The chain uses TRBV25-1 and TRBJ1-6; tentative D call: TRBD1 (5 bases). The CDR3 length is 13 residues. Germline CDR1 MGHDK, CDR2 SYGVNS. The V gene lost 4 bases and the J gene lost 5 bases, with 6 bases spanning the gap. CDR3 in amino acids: CASSVQDNSPLHF. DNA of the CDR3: TGTGCCAGCAGTGTACAGGATAATTCACCCCTCCACTTT.

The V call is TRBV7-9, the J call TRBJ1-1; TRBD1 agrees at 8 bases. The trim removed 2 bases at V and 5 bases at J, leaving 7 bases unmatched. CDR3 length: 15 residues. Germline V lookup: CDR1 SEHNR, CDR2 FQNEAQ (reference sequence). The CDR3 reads CASSLRQGAGTEAFF. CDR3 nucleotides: TGTGCCAGCAGCTTAAGGCAGGGGGCAGGGACTGAAGCTTTCTTT.

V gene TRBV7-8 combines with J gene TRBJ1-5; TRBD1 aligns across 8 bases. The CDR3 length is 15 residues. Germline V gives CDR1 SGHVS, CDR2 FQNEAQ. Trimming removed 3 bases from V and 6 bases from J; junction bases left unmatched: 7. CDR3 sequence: CASSLDRQGSQPQHF. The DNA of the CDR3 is TGTGCCAGCAGCTTGGACAGACAGGGGTCTCAGCCCCAGCATTTT.

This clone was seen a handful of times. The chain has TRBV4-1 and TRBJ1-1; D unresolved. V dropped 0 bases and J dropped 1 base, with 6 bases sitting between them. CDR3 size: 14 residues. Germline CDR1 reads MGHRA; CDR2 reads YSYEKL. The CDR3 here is CASSQDYRNTEAFF. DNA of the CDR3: TGCGCCAGCAGCCAAGATTACAGGAACACTGAAGCTTTCTTT.

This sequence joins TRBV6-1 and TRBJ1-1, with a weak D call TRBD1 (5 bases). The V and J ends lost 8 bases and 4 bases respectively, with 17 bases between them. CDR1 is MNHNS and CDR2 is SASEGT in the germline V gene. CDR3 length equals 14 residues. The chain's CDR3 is CASPGGGETTEAFF. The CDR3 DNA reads TGTGCCAGCCCGGGGGGAGGGGAGACCACTGAAGCTTTCTTT.

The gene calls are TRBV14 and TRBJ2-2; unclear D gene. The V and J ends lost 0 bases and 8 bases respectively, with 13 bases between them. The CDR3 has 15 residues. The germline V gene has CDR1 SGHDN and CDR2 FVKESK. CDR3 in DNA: TGTGCCAGCAGCCAAGATGTAGTGTTTAAAGGGGAGCTGTTTTTT. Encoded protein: CASSQDVVFKGELFF. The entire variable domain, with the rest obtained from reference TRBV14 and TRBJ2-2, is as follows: EAGVTQFPSHSVIEKGQTVTLRCDPISGHDNLYWYRRVMGKEIKFLLHFVKESKQDESGMPNNRFLAERTGGTYSTLKVQPAELEDSGVYFCASSQDVVFKGELFFGEGSRLTVL.

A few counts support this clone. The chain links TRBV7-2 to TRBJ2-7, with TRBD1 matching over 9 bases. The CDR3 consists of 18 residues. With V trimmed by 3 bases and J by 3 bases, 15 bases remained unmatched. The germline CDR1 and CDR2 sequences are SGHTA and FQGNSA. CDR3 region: CASSLASGGWDRVYEQYF. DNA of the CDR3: TGTGCCAGCAGCTTGGCCTCGGGGGGTTGGGACAGGGTCTACGAGCAGTACTTC.

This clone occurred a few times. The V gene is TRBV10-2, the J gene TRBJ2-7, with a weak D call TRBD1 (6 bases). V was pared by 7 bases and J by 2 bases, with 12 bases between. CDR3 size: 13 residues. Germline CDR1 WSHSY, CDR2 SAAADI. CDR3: CASTRGDPYEQYF. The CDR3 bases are TGCGCCAGCACCAGGGGCGATCCCTACGAGCAGTACTTC.

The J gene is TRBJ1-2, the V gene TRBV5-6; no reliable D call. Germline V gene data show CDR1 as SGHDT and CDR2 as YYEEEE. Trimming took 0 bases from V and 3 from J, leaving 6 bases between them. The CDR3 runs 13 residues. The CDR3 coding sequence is TGTGCCAGCAGCTTGGTCCAGGACTATGGCTACACCTTC. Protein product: CASSLVQDYGYTF.

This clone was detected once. CDR3 region: CASSLRAPGRRTDTQYF. Here the CDR3 DNA reads TGTGCCAGCAGCTTACGAGCTCCGGGGAGGAGGACAGATACGCAGTATTTT. This chain links TRBV7-8 with TRBJ2-3, with TRBD2 as a possible D gene (6 bases). The CDR3 totals 17 residues. V lost 2 bases, J lost 3 bases, and 18 bases lay in between. Germline V gene sequence: CDR1 SGHVS, CDR2 FQNEAQ.

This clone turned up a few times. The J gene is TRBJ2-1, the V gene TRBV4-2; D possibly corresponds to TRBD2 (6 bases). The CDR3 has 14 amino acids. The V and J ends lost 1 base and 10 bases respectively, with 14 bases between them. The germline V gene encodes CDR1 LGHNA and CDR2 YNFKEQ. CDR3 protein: CASSQGPRESEQFF. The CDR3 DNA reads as TGTGCCAGCAGCCAAGGTCCCCGGGAGTCGGAGCAGTTCTTC.

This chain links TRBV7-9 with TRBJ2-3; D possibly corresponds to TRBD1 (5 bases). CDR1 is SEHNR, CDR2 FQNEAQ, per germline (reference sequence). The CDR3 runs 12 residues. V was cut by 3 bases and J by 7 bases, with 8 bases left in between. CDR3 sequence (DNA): TGTGCCAGCAGCTTCTACAGGTATACGCAGTATTTT. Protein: CASSFYRYTQYF. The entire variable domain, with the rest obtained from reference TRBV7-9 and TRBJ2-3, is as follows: DTGVSQNPRHKITKRGQNVTFRCDPISEHNRLYWYRQTLGQGPEFLTYFQNEAQLEKSRLLSDRFSAERPKGSFSTLEIQRTEQGDSAMYLCASSFYRYTQYFGPGTRLTVL.

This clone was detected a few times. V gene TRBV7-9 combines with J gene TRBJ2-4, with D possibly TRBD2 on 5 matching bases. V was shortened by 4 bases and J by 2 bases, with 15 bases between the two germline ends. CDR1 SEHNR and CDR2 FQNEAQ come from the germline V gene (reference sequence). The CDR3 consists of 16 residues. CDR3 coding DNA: TGTGCCAGCAGCTATCGACTCGGGGAGTCCAAAAACATTCAGTACTTC. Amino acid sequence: CASSYRLGESKNIQYF.